This T cell receptor (beta chain) was found in a study of lymphopenia after photon versus proton radiotherapy. Regarding the study as a whole: Under photons, naive T cells and diversity fell while effector/memory populations rose. Survival link was tested only in deceased patients; proton benefit remains a possibility. A bigger post-nadir fall in TCR diversity correlated inversely with survival time in deceased patients. After lymphocyte nadir, photon-treated repertoires showed oligoclonal expansion, especially CD8+ Temra.

A note on this clone: The antigen remains undetermined. Other DNA sequences in the sample encode the same CDR3.

Sequenced by immunoSEQ multiplex PCR; TCRdb stores in-frame clones only, minus some. This sample yields 150,000 to 200,000 clones, of which 75% to 90% are seen a single time; around 4.6% belongs to the top ten. The CDR3 sequence is 13 residues long. Germline V gene data show CDR1 as KGHSH and CDR2 as LQKENI. The V and J ends lost 3 bases and 2 bases respectively, with 5 bases between them. The V gene is TRBV18, the J gene TRBJ1-5; D ambiguous. The sequence came from a man between 50 and 59 years old with gastric cancer. The source was peripheral blood, collected from a patient treated with photon-based radiotherapy. CDR3 region: CASSPEGNQPQHF. DNA for the CDR3: TGTGCCAGCTCACCGGAGGGCAATCAGCCCCAGCATTTT.